One sample yielded the 21 T cell receptor beta chains listed below, sequenced in a study of blood T cell repertoires in COVID-19. The assay was immunoSEQ multiplex PCR, and TCRdb's table has in-frame clones only and misses some. The table lists a few hundred thousand clones, around 81% of them singletons. Sequencing was carried out using PBMCs or T cells enriched from blood (not recorded which). The origin of the receptors is a man aged 45 to 65 who had recovered from COVID-19.

The chain is built from TRBV18 and TRBJ2-5, with TRBD2 matching 10 bases. V was clipped by 2 bases and J by 0 bases; unmatched bases: 3. There are 16 residues in the CDR3. Per germline, CDR1 KGHSH and CDR2 LQKENI. As DNA, the CDR3 is TGTGCCAGCTCACCAGGGACTAGCGTATACCAAGAGACCCAGTACTTC. Residues: CASSPGTSVYQETQYF.

This clone was counted between two and nine times. This chain joins TRBV6-1 and TRBJ1-1, with TRBD1 as a possible D gene (5 bases). CDR1 and CDR2 from the germline V gene are MNHNS and SASEGT. V gave up 3 bases and J gave up 4 bases, with 15 bases separating them. This CDR3 region has 15 residues. As DNA, the CDR3 is TGTGCCAGCAGTGACAGGGTGCGCATCATCACTGAAGCTTTCTTT. Translated: CASSDRVRIITEAFF.

This CDR3 reads CASSFKTGNEKLFF. The DNA for the CDR3 is TGTGCCAGCAGTTTCAAGACTGGAAATGAAAAACTGTTTTTT. The gene calls are TRBV27 and TRBJ1-4, with D unclear. V dropped 3 bases and J dropped 5 bases, with 10 bases sitting between them. The CDR3 length is 14 residues. Germline CDR1 is MNHEY and CDR2 is SMNVEV (reference sequence). Full variable domain (missing parts from reference TRBV27 and TRBJ1-4): EAQVTQNPRYLITVTGKKLTVTCSQNMNHEYMSWYRQDPGLGLRQIYYSMNVEVTDKGDVPEGYKVSRKEKRNFPLILESPSPNQTSLYFCASSFKTGNEKLFFGSGTQLSVL.

The rearrangement joins TRBV4-3 to TRBJ1-1, with 7 bases lining up with TRBD1. The CDR3 length is 12 residues. CDR1 is LGHNA, CDR2 YSLEER, per germline. V shed 1 base, J shed 11 bases, and the junction held 4 bases outside the gene matches. CDR3 bases: TGCGCCAGCAGCCAAGCGGGAGGGGGCGCTTTCTTT. It translates to CASSQAGGGAFF.

The chain has TRBV7-2 and TRBJ1-3; weak D call: TRBD1 (6 bases). V lost 0 bases and J 7 bases, leaving 16 bases between the germline ends. Germline V gene data show CDR1 as SGHTA and CDR2 as FQGNSA. The CDR3 consists of 16 residues. CDR3 nucleotides: TGTGCCAGCAGCTTAGCGGCAGGGGCTGGATGGAACACCATATATTTT. Translation gives CASSLAAGAGWNTIYF.

V and J are TRBV19 and TRBJ1-4; D remains unclear. This CDR3 has 14 residues. CDR1 is LNHDA and CDR2 is SQIVND in the germline V gene (reference sequence). Trimming stripped 2 bases from V and 5 bases from J, with 9 bases between. The CDR3 is CASSISSWNEKLFF. The CDR3 coding sequence is TGTGCCAGTAGTATATCCAGTTGGAATGAAAAACTGTTTTTT. Supplemented by reference TRBV19 and TRBJ1-4, the full variable domain reads DGGITQSPKYLFRKEGQNVTLSCEQNLNHDAMYWYRQDPGQGLRLIYYSQIVNDFQKGDIAEGYSVSREKKESFPLTVTSAQKNPTAFYLCASSISSWNEKLFFGSGTQLSVL.

The gene calls are TRBV6-1 and TRBJ2-7; tentatively, D is TRBD1 (6 bases). There are 16 residues in the CDR3. V lost 1 base to trimming and J lost 3 bases, with 16 bases between them. CDR1 is MNHNS and CDR2 is SASEGT in the germline V gene. In DNA form, the CDR3 reads TGTGCCAGCAGTGAAGAGTGGGACACCTTGGGCTACGAGCAGTACTTC. Encoded protein: CASSEEWDTLGYEQYF.

The chain carries TRBV7-8 and TRBJ2-3, with TRBD2 as a possible D gene (5 bases). The CDR3 is 17 amino acids. Germline CDR1 reads SGHVS; CDR2 reads FQNEAQ. V was pared by 5 bases and J by 7 bases, with 25 bases between. The CDR3 loop reads CASSDPTPPWESNTQYF. The CDR3 nucleotides are TGTGCCAGCAGCGACCCAACCCCCCCTTGGGAGTCGAATACGCAGTATTTT.

The chain uses TRBV9 and TRBJ1-4, with 7 bases identical to TRBD1. The CDR3 runs to 15 residues. V gave up 5 bases and J gave up 10 bases; unmatched junction bases: 14. Germline CDR1 SGDLS, CDR2 YYNGEE. The CDR3 DNA follows: TGTGCCAGCAGTCCGGGGCGAGGGGGCTCCGGAAAACTGTTTTTT. Its protein product is CASSPGRGGSGKLFF.

This chain's CDR3 is CASSPWAGTYYGYTF. The CDR3 nucleotides read TGTGCCAGCAGCCCATGGGCAGGAACCTATTATGGCTACACCTTC. The chain links TRBV21-1 to TRBJ1-2; TRBD1 is the table's D call and was not checked against the DNA. TRBV21-1 is recorded as a pseudogene. The CDR3 is 15 residues long.

V usage is TRBV30 and J usage is TRBJ1-5; D perhaps matches TRBD1 (5 bases). The V end was cut by 3 bases, the J end by 1 base, with 7 bases between. The CDR3 is 13 amino acids. CDR1 GTSNPN and CDR2 SVGIG come from the germline V gene (reference sequence). This chain's CDR3 is CAWRTDSNQPQHF. The DNA for the CDR3 is TGTGCCTGGAGGACAGACAGCAATCAGCCCCAGCATTTT.

This clone has just a few counts. CDR3 DNA: TGTGCTACGCTGGGAGGGTGGGATTCACCCCTCCACTTT. Protein: CATLGGWDSPLHF. The chain joins TRBV2 to TRBJ1-6; unclear D gene. CDR1 and CDR2 (germline): SNHLY, FYNNEI. The CDR3 is 13 amino acids.

The V gene is TRBV28, the J gene TRBJ1-6, with D maybe TRBD1 (6 bases). Germline loops: CDR1 MDHEN, CDR2 SYDVKM. The CDR3 has 15 residues. Trimming pared 7 bases from V and 3 bases from J, leaving 13 bases between. CDR3 nucleotides: TGTGCCAGCAAAGTTTCGGACAGCTATAATTCACCCCTCCACTTT. Translation: CASKVSDSYNSPLHF.

A single count supports this clone. V gene TRBV27 combines with J gene TRBJ2-2; TRBD1 might be the D (8 bases). CDR1 and CDR2 (germline): MNHEY, SMNVEV (reference sequence). This CDR3 is 15 amino acids long. V lost 4 bases to trimming and J lost 2 bases, with 11 bases between them. CDR3 bases: TGTGCCAGCAGTTACAGGGGGGGAAACACCGGGGAGCTGTTTTTT. Translating gives CASSYRGGNTGELFF.

The chain has TRBV5-1 and TRBJ2-1; 10 positions match TRBD2. The germline V gene has CDR1 SGHRS and CDR2 YFSETQ. V trimming: 2 bases; J trimming: 2 bases; junction bases outside the gene matches: 1. This CDR3 region has 15 residues. CDR3 in amino acids: CASSFGLAAYNEQFF. In DNA form, the CDR3 reads TGCGCCAGCAGCTTTGGACTAGCGGCCTACAATGAGCAGTTCTTC.

CDR3 amino acids: CASSVAREGGETQYF. The CDR3 region has the DNA TGTGCCAGCAGCGTAGCCCGGGAGGGGGGAGAGACCCAGTACTTC. V usage is TRBV9 and J usage is TRBJ2-5, with 8 nucleotides matching TRBD2. CDR3 length equals 15 residues. Germline V lookup: CDR1 SGDLS, CDR2 YYNGEE. V lost 0 bases, J lost 4 bases, and 5 bases stayed unmatched.

This clone was counted many times. The V and J genes are TRBV11-3 and TRBJ2-7, with 7 bases fitting TRBD1. CDR1 and CDR2 (germline): SGHNT, YENEEA. CDR3 length: 14 amino acids. The ends lost 5 bases at V and 4 bases at J; junction bases unmatched: 8. The CDR3 reads CASSGNRGWYEQYF. CDR3 DNA sequence: TGTGCCAGCAGCGGGAACAGGGGCTGGTACGAGCAGTACTTC.

The chain combines TRBV19 with TRBJ1-2; no reliable D call. Trimming stripped 6 bases from V and 8 bases from J, with 19 bases between. The germline V gene has CDR1 LNHDA and CDR2 SQIVND (reference sequence). The CDR3 is 14 amino acids. The CDR3: CASSLLPATQGYTF. In DNA, the CDR3 is TGTGCCAGTAGCCTACTACCAGCGACTCAAGGCTACACCTTC.

This chain links TRBV5-8 with TRBJ2-5; 8 bases match TRBD1. Germline CDR1 reads SGHTS; CDR2 reads YDEGEE. With 4 bases clipped from V and 2 bases from J, the junction kept 7 bases outside the gene matches. The CDR3 is 15 amino acids. This chain's CDR3 is CASSTQDRAQETQYF. CDR3 nucleotide sequence: TGTGCCAGCAGCACCCAGGACAGGGCTCAAGAGACCCAGTACTTC.

The chain is built from TRBV4-1 and TRBJ1-4, with 11 bases that match TRBD1. The CDR3 consists of 15 residues. Germline V CDR1 and CDR2: MGHRA, YSYEKL. V gave up 1 base and J gave up 8 bases; unmatched junction bases: 3. The CDR3 bases are TGCGCCAGCAGCCAAGCCGGGACAGGGGGGGAAAAACTGTTTTTT. It translates to CASSQAGTGGEKLFF.

The V and J genes are TRBV14 and TRBJ1-3; maybe TRBD1 (5 bases). Germline CDR1 reads SGHDN; CDR2 reads FVKESK. The V gene lost 2 bases and the J gene lost 3 bases, with 8 bases spanning the gap. The CDR3 spans 14 residues. DNA of the CDR3: TGTGCCAGCAGCCAACAGGGAGGTGGAAACACCATATATTTT. Protein product: CASSQQGGGNTIYF.